This TCR beta chain was profiled in a study of blood T cell repertoires in COVID-19 (dated by TCRdb to about 2020). Concerning the study at large: Samples from collaborators originated in the United States, Italy and Spain and spanned both the acute and convalescent phases of COVID-19. The material from the prospective study consisted of cDNA or gDNA derived from T cells, B-cell-depleted T cells, or PBMCs. Deeply sampled blood TCRbeta repertoires from subjects exposed to, actively infected with, or recovered from COVID-19 were included in the dataset. The repertoires were made available in a free public database intended to serve as a resource for research on the immune response to SARS-CoV-2. The samples were drawn from the first 160 participants of the ongoing ImmuneRACE study and from some 1,300 subjects provided by 6 global collaborators. Nearly every sample came with metadata listing a de-identified subject ID, COVID-19 status, age in years and sex. Where available, HLA class I and class II types were taken from metadata supplied by the sample provider and were not determined by assay-based typing. Paper-wide results and their limitations: Clinical and demographic metadata were provided uncurated, with the amount varying by source and participant.

Whole blood was collected in K2EDTA tubes by collaborating institutions according to the institutions' own protocols. For TCRbeta analysis, collaborators shipped samples as frozen whole blood, isolated PBMCs, or DNA extracted from either of those sample types. TCRbeta CDR3 regions were amplified from genomic DNA using the immunoSEQ Assay, a bias-controlled multiplex PCR. From the authors' description of their analysis: The number of nucleated cells in each sample was estimated by amplification of reference gene primers within the assay. To quantify the absolute abundance of each unique TCRbeta CDR3 rearrangement, sequence reads were collapsed and filtered. Productive Simpson clonality was computed per sample as the square root of Simpson's diversity index over productive rearrangements. In its TCRdb copy, this immuneACCESS table keeps in-frame sequences only and misses some clones. Where compared with another copy, unresolved V genes explain less than half of these, and the others have no known cause. V and J calls and clone size are as listed in that table; D and trimming were resolved from the DNA. The sample yields 100,000 to 150,000 clones; 80% were counted once. The ten biggest clones cover just under 25% of the sample.

In the case of this clone: What antigen it recognizes has not been identified. Per-base quality was not reported, and no clone a single base away is much larger than it.

The TCR originated in a human donor in a cohort sampled during active COVID-19. The sample comprised peripheral blood.

The CDR3 sequence is CSARARQVSYF. The DNA is as follows: TGCAGTGCTAGAGCCCGACAGGTCTCGTACTTC. The chain employs TRBV20-1 and TRBJ2-5, with TRBD1 as a weak D call on 6 bases. Taken from the germline V gene (reference sequence), the CDR1 and CDR2 loops are DFQATT and SNEGSKA. Its CDR3 holds 11 amino acids, cysteine through phenylalanine. Just CDR3 DNA is preserved here, 33 bases in frame from base 1. The junction carries 13 bases between V and J, which are trimmed by 1 base and 13 bases respectively.